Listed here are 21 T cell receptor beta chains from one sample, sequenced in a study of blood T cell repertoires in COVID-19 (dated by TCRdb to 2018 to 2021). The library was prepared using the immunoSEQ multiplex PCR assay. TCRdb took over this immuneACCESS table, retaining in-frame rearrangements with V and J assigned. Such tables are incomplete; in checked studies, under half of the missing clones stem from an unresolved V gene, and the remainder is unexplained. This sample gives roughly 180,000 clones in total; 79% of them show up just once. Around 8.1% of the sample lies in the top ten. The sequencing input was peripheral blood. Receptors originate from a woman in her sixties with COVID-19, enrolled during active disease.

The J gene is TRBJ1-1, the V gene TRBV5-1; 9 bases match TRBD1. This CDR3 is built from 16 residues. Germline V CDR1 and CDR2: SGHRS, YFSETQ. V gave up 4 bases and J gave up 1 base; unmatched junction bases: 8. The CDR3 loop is CASSVTPGQGNTEAFF. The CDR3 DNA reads TGCGCCAGCAGCGTTACTCCGGGACAGGGGAACACTGAAGCTTTCTTT.

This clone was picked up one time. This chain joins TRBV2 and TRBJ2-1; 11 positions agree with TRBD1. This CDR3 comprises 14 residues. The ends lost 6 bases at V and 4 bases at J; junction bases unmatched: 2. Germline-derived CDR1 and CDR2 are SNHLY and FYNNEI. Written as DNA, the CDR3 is TGTGCCAGCAGGGACAGGGGGCAATACAATGAGCAGTTCTTC. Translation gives CASRDRGQYNEQFF.

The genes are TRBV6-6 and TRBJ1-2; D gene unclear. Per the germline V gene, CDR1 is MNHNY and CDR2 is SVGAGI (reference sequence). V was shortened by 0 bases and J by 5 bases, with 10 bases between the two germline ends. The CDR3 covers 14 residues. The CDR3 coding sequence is TGTGCCAGCAGTTACTCGGCCGGAGGGTATGGCTACACCTTC. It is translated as CASSYSAGGYGYTF.

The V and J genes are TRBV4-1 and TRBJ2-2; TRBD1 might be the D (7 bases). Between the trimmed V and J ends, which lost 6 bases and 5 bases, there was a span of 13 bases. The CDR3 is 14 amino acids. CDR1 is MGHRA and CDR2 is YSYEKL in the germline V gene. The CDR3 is CASRIPGGTGELFF. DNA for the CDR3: TGCGCCAGCAGGATCCCAGGGGGGACCGGGGAGCTGTTTTTT.

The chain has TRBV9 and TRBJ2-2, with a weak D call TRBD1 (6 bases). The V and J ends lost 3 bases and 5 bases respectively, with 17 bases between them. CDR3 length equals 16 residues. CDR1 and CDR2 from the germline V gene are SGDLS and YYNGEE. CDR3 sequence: CASSENRETWTGELFF. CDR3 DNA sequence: TGTGCCAGCAGCGAGAACAGGGAGACTTGGACCGGGGAGCTGTTTTTT.

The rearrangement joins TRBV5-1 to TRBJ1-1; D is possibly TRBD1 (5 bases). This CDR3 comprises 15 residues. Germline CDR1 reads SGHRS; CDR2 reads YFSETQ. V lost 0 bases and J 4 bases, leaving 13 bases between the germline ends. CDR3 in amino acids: CASSLVAGKSTEAFF. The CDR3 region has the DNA TGCGCCAGCAGCTTGGTCGCAGGGAAATCCACTGAAGCTTTCTTT.

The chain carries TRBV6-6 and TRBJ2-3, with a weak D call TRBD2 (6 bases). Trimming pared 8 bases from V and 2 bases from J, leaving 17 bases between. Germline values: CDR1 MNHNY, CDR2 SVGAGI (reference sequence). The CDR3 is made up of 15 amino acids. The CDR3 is CASFTSGLPTDTQYF. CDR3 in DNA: TGTGCCAGCTTCACGTCGGGACTCCCCACAGATACGCAGTATTTT.

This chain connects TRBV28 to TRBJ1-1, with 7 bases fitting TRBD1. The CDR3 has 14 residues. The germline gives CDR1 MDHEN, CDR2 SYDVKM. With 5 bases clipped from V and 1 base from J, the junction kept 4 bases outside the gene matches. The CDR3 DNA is TGTGCCAGCAGTCGGGGACAGAGGAACACTGAAGCTTTCTTT. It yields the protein CASSRGQRNTEAFF.

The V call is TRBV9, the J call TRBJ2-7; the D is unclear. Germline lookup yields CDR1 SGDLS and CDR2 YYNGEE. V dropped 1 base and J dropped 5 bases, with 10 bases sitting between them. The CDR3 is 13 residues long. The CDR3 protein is CASSVSYLDEQYF. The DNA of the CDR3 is TGTGCCAGCAGCGTATCCTACCTGGACGAGCAGTACTTC.

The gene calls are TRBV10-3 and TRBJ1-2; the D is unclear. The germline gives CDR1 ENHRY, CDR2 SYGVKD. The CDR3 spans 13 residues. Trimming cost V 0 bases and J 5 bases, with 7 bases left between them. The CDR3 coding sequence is TGTGCCATCAGTGAGTCGAGGAATTATGGCTACACCTTC. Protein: CAISESRNYGYTF.

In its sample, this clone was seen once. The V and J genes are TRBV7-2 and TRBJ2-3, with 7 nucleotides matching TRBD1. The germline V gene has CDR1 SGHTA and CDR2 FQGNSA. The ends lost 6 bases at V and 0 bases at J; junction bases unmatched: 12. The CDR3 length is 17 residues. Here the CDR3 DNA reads TGTGCCAGCAGTCTAGGGGGTAGGGGGCATAGCACAGATACGCAGTATTTT. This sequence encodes CASSLGGRGHSTDTQYF.

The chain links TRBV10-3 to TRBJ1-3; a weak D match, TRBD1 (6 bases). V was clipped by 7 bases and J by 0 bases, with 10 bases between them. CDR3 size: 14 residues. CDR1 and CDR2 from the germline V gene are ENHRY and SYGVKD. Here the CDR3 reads CAITQDSSGNTIYF. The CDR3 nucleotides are TGTGCCATCACGCAGGACAGCTCTGGAAACACCATATATTTT.

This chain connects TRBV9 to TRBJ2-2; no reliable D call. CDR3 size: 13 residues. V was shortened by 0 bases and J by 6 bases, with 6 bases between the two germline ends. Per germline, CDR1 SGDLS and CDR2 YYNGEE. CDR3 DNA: TGTGCCAGCAGCGTAGGACTGGCCGGGGAGCTGTTTTTT. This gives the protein CASSVGLAGELFF.

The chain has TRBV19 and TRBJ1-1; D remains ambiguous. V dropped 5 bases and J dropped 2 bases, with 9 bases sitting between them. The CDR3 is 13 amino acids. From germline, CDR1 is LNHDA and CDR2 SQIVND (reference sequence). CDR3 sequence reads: CASSGNRNTEAFF. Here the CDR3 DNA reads TGTGCCAGTAGTGGAAACAGAAACACTGAAGCTTTCTTT.

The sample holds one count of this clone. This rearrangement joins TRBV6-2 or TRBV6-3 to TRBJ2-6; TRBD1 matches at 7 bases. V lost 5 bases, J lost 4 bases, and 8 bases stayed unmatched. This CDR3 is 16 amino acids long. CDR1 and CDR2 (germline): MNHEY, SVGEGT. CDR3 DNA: TGTGCCAGCAGTAACTACAGGGGTAACGGGGCCAACGTCCTGACTTTC. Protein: CASSNYRGNGANVLTF.

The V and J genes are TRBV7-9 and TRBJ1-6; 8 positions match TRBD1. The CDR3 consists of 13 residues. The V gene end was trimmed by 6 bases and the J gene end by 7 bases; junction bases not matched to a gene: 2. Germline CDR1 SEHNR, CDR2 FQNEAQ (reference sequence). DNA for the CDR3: TGTGCCAGCAGAAGGGACAGGAATTCACCCCTCCACTTT. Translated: CASRRDRNSPLHF.

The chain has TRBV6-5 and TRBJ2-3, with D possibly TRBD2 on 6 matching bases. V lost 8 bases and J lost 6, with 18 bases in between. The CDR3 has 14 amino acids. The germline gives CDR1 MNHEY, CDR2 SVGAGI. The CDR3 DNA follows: TGTGCCAGCGGCCGGGACTTTGGGTTCGATACGCAGTATTTT. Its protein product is CASGRDFGFDTQYF.

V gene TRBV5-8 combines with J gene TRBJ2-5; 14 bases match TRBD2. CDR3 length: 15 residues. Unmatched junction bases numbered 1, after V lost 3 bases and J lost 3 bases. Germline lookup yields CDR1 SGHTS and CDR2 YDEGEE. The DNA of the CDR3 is TGTGCCAGCAGCTGGGGACTAGCGGGGGAAGAGACCCAGTACTTC. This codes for CASSWGLAGEETQYF.

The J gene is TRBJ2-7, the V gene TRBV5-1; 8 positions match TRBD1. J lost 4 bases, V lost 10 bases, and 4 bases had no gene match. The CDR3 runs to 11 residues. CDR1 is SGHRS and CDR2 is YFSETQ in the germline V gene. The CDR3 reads CACGQGYEQYF. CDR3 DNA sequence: TGCGCCTGCGGACAGGGTTACGAGCAGTACTTC.

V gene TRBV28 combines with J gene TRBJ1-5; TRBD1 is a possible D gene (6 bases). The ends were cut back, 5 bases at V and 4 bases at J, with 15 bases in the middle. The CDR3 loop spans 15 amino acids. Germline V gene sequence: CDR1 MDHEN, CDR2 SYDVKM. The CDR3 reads CASSAPGQANQPQHF. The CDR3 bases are TGTGCCAGCAGTGCGCCGGGACAAGCAAATCAGCCCCAGCATTTT.

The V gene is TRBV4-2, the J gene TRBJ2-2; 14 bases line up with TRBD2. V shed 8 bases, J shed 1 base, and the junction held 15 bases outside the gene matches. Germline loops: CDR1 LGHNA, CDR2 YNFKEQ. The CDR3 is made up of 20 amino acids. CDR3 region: CASGVFGTSGRERNTGELFF. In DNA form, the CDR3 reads TGTGCCAGCGGCGTTTTTGGGACTAGCGGGAGAGAAAGGAACACCGGGGAGCTGTTTTTT.